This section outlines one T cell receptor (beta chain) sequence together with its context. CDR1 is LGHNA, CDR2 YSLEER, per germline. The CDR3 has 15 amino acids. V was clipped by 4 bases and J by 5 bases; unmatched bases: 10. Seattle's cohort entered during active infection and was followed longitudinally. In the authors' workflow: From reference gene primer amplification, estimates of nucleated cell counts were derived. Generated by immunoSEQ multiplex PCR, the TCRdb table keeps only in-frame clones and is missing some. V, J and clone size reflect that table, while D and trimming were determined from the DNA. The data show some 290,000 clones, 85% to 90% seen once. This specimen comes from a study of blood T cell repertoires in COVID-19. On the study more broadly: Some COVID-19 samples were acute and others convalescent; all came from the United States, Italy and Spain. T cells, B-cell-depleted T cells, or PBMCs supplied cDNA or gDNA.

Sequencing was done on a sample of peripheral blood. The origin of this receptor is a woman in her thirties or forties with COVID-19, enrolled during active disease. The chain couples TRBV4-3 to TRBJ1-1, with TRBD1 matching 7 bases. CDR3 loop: CASSPHGTEGTEAFF. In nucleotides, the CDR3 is TGCGCCAGCAGCCCCCACGGGACAGAGGGAACTGAAGCTTTCTTT.